This TCR beta chain derives from a study of somatic mutations in cytotoxic T cells in rheumatoid arthritis. Clones were sequenced by immunoSEQ multiplex PCR, and TCRdb holds only the in-frame ones, with some missing. The table includes about 8,600 clones, roughly 75% detected once. On this clone: The target antigen is unknown.

The length of the CDR3 is 15 residues. CDR1 is SGHDN and CDR2 is FVKESK in the germline V gene. V lost 3 bases and J 6 bases, leaving 17 bases between the germline ends. Overall study findings and caveats: More than 20% of CD8+ cells belonged to the largest clone in about an eighth of the roughly 60 patients. For rheumatoid arthritis patients, CD8+ clonality increased with age, whereas it did not in healthy controls. There was no significant difference in CD8+ T-cell clonality between rheumatoid arthritis patients and age-matched healthy controls.

Blood donors, with a median age of approximately 61 years (range about 20-70) and over 50% female, made up the healthy control group. The chain recombines TRBV14 with TRBJ1-1, with no clear D. Material for sequencing was CD8+ T cells sorted from blood. This sequence originates from a woman between 50 and 59 years old in good health. CDR3 bases: TGTGCCAGCAGCCAGGACTATTTAGGGAATTCTGAAGCTTTCTTT. Residues: CASSQDYLGNSEAFF.